This record looks at one TCR beta chain sequence and its context. Its antigen remains unknown. This specimen comes from a study of vaccination and CD4 T cells after COVID-19. Across the study: At a median approximately 100 days (range 35 to 161) after diagnosis, post-COVID samples were drawn. SARS-CoV-2, HCoV-NL63, HCoV-OC43 and HCoV-229E supplied the overlapping spike peptides used to stimulate cells.

The CDR3 extends over 17 amino acids. After removal of 6 bases from V and 4 bases from J, the junction contained 15 bases not matched to a gene. Germline V gene sequence: CDR1 LNHDA, CDR2 SQIVND (reference sequence). At the Johns Hopkins FTIC core, DNA taken from cultured CD4+ T cells was sequenced by way of the Oncomine TCR Beta short-read assay. Cultures of CD4+ T cells served as the source for extracting genomic DNA. TCRdb called the PCR reads again in MiXCR, with one record for every CDR3 protein. The data show 11,000 to 15,000 distinct CDR3 sequences, roughly 30% seen once. As for treatment: approximately nine-day PBMC culture with coronavirus spike peptide pools or control peptides (ViraFEST assay). Fresh IL-2 medium was used to replace half of the medium on days 3 and 7.

This specimen consisted of CD4+ T cells from blood, cultured in vitro, obtained after SARS-CoV-2 vaccination. This receptor was taken from a human donor who had recovered from COVID-19. The V and J genes are TRBV19 and TRBJ2-3, with 8 bases matching TRBD2. CDR3 nucleotide sequence: TGTGCCAGTAGCCCCGCGGGACTAGGGCTATTTCCAGATACGCAGTATTTT. It is translated as CASSPAGLGLFPDTQYF.